This entry features one T cell receptor (beta chain) sequence. Its antigen is unidentified. The data stem from a study of early T cells in non-severe SARS-CoV-2 infection. Study in general: Chains stayed unpaired after sequencing of bulk RNA from unsorted whole blood. Study findings and constraints: Comparison of clonotypes with VDJdb favored anti-spike CD8 responses while missing private and CD4 specificities.

Individual cDNA molecules were tagged with unique molecular identifiers. Each CDR3 protein gets one entry after TCRdb re-called the 5' RACE reads with MiXCR. In the table there are about 94,000 distinct CDR3 sequences, approximately 13% of which are singletons. The CDR3 has 19 residues. V shed 6 bases and J 0 bases; nucleotides not matched to a gene: 16. Input material: whole blood. The clonotype originates from an adult who was a healthcare worker with PCR-confirmed SARS-CoV-2 infection or an uninfected control (not recorded which). This sequence joins TRBV12-3 or TRBV12-4 and TRBJ2-2, with TRBD1 matching 7 bases. The CDR3 DNA sequence: TGTGCCAGCAGCCGAGCCAGGACAGGCCACCTCTCGAACACCGGGGAGCTGTTTTTT. This translates into CASSRARTGHLSNTGELFF.